This T cell receptor (beta chain) was captured by sequencing in a study of OX40 agonist ivuxolimab in advanced cancers. The overall study: Ivuxolimab, an agonist antibody against OX40 (CD134), was given to patients.

Measured with immunoSEQ multiplex PCR; TCRdb has only the in-frame clones, and not every one. The sample lists just over 20,000 clones; 87% were seen once. Trimming removed 7 bases from V and 10 bases from J, with 29 bases in between. Germline lookup yields CDR1 WNHNN and CDR2 SYGVQD (reference sequence). CDR3 size: 18 residues. In this sample, this clone turned up once. This specimen consisted of CD4+ or CD8+ T cells sorted from blood, obtained in a trial of the OX40 agonist ivuxolimab. The chain employs TRBV10-1 and TRBJ1-6, with D tentatively TRBD1 (5 bases). This receptor was taken from an adult with an advanced solid tumor such as melanoma, head and neck, liver or kidney cancer. For the CDR3, the DNA is TGCGCCAGCAAGATCCCCAACCGACAGTTCCGGGACTGGTCACCCCTCCACTTT. Translation gives CASKIPNRQFRDWSPLHF.